The 22 T cell receptor beta chains in this list originate from one sample, sequenced in a study of blood T cell repertoires in COVID-19. The repertoire was sequenced with immunoSEQ multiplex PCR; TCRdb's copy has only in-frame clones and lacks some. Of about 180,000 clones in the sample, 85% to 90% were seen once. Material: PBMCs or T cells enriched from blood (not recorded which). The origin of the receptors is a woman between 40 and 55 years old with acute COVID-19.

This clone has a handful of counts. The J gene is TRBJ2-5, the V gene TRBV5-4, with 8 positions matching TRBD2. The CDR3 runs to 16 residues. Germline V gene lookup returns CDR1 SGHNT and CDR2 YYREEE (reference sequence). J lost 4 bases, V lost 2 bases, and 10 bases had no gene match. This chain's CDR3 is CASSLDRGGRGETQYF. The CDR3 DNA follows: TGTGCCAGCAGCTTAGACCGGGGGGGCAGGGGAGAGACCCAGTACTTC.

This clone was found once. J is TRBJ2-7 and V is TRBV2; no reliable D call. The length of the CDR3 is 13 residues. V lost 5 bases, J lost 2 bases, and 10 bases lay in between. CDR1 is SNHLY, CDR2 FYNNEI, per germline. The CDR3 DNA is TGTGCCAGCAGTCGACTGTTACCCTACGAGCAGTACTTC. Its translation is CASSRLLPYEQYF.

This clone was seen just once. V is TRBV12-3 or TRBV12-4 and J is TRBJ1-4; D not certain. The length of the CDR3 is 13 residues. V gave up 5 bases and J gave up 4 bases, with 8 bases separating them. CDR3 sequence reads: CASSKQSNEKLFF. In DNA, the CDR3 is TGTGCCAGCAGTAAACAGAGTAATGAAAAACTGTTTTTT.

This chain joins TRBV14 and TRBJ1-6, with D maybe TRBD1 (5 bases). Germline assignment: CDR1 SGHDN and CDR2 FVKESK. This CDR3 is 18 amino acids long. V lost 3 bases and J 0 bases, leaving 15 bases between the germline ends. In nucleotides, the CDR3 is TGTGCCAGCAGCCACACACCGGGGGTCAGCTCCTATAATTCACCCCTCCACTTT. It yields the protein CASSHTPGVSSYNSPLHF.

Notes on this clone: The limits of the CDR3 on the DNA are not certain, so only TCRdb's listed CDR3 is given. V is TRBV21-1 and J is TRBJ2-3; no check of the table's D call, TRBD2, against the DNA was made. TRBV21-1 is labeled a pseudogene. 20 amino acids form the CDR3, both terminal residues included. The CDR3 region is CASSQRSVASGSEGTDTQYF.

The chain employs TRBV28 and TRBJ2-4; D gene uncertain. This CDR3 has 14 amino acids. V was cut by 3 bases and J by 6 bases, with 12 bases left in between. The germline gives CDR1 MDHEN, CDR2 SYDVKM. The CDR3 is CASSFSGQTNIQYF. The CDR3 DNA sequence: TGTGCCAGCAGTTTTTCTGGGCAGACAAACATTCAGTACTTC.

V is TRBV29-1 and J is TRBJ1-2, with TRBD1 matching over 10 bases. This CDR3 region has 16 residues. J lost 0 bases, V lost 6 bases, and 10 bases had no gene match. Germline V gene sequence: CDR1 SQVTM, CDR2 ANQGSEA. The chain's CDR3 is CSVDLRDRGANYGYTF. Written as DNA, the CDR3 is TGCAGCGTAGACCTCCGGGACAGGGGTGCTAACTATGGCTACACCTTC.

The V call is TRBV30, the J call TRBJ2-1; TRBD1 aligns across 7 bases. The trim removed 3 bases at V and 9 bases at J, leaving 11 bases unmatched. Germline V gene sequence: CDR1 GTSNPN, CDR2 SVGIG (reference sequence). This CDR3 comprises 14 residues. CDR3 protein: CAWSARQGWGEQFF. The DNA of the CDR3 is TGTGCCTGGAGCGCGAGACAGGGTTGGGGTGAGCAGTTCTTC.

The genes are TRBV5-3 and TRBJ2-1, with D perhaps matching TRBD1 (5 bases). TRBV5-3 is an ORF, and what it does is uncertain. The CDR3 is 15 residues long. Deletions cut 0 bases from V and 2 bases from J, with 9 bases between. The CDR3 bases are TGTGCCAGAAGCTTGGCGCCAGGGACCTACAATGAGCAGTTCTTC. It codes for CARSLAPGTYNEQFF.

CDR3 in amino acids: CASSLSGMANQPQHF. The CDR3 coding sequence is TGTGCCAGCAGTTTATCGGGCATGGCAAATCAGCCCCAGCATTTT. This chain connects TRBV27 to TRBJ1-5; D gene unclear. The V end was cut by 0 bases, the J end by 4 bases, with 10 bases between. CDR1 is MNHEY, CDR2 SMNVEV, per germline (reference sequence). The CDR3 spans 15 residues.

The chain joins TRBV10-3 to TRBJ2-2, with D perhaps TRBD1 (5 bases). From germline, CDR1 is ENHRY and CDR2 SYGVKD. V lost 6 bases to trimming and J lost 0 bases, with 8 bases between them. This CDR3 contains 14 residues. The CDR3 region has the DNA TGTGCCATCAGACTGGACACGAACACCGGGGAGCTGTTTTTT. Protein sequence: CAIRLDTNTGELFF.

The chain is built from TRBV5-1 and TRBJ2-7; D perhaps matches TRBD1 (7 bases). Germline CDR1 and CDR2: SGHRS and YFSETQ. This CDR3 is built from 14 residues. The V end was cut by 0 bases, the J end by 4 bases, with 11 bases between. Here the CDR3 reads CASSLGAGGYEQYF. In nucleotides, the CDR3 is TGCGCCAGCAGCTTGGGGGCAGGGGGGTACGAGCAGTACTTC.

This sequence joins TRBV2 and TRBJ1-5; D might be TRBD1 (5 bases). This CDR3 region has 14 residues. The germline V gene encodes CDR1 SNHLY and CDR2 FYNNEI. V was pared by 2 bases and J by 3 bases, with 8 bases between. Here the CDR3 DNA reads TGTGCCAGCAGTGAACAGGGAATCAATCAGCCCCAGCATTTT. Its protein product is CASSEQGINQPQHF. Full variable domain (outside the CDR3, taken from reference TRBV2 and TRBJ1-5): EPEVTQTPSHQVTQMGQEVILRCVPISNHLYFYWYRQILGQKVEFLVSFYNNEISEKSEIFDDQFSVERPDGSNFTLKIRSTKLEDSAMYFCASSEQGINQPQHFGDGTRLSIL.

This chain connects TRBV27 to TRBJ2-5; TRBD2 aligns across 16 bases. With V trimmed by 0 bases and J by 5 bases, 9 bases remained unmatched. This CDR3 is 19 amino acids long. Germline V lookup: CDR1 MNHEY, CDR2 SMNVEV (reference sequence). CDR3 coding DNA: TGTGCCAGCAGTTTATCGGATCCGGGACTAGCGGGAGGGTGGGAGACCCAGTACTTC. It translates to CASSLSDPGLAGGWETQYF.

This rearrangement joins TRBV2 to TRBJ2-3; TRBD2 matches 7 bases. The CDR3 has 13 amino acids. J lost 8 bases, V lost 3 bases, and 5 bases had no gene match. The germline V gene encodes CDR1 SNHLY and CDR2 FYNNEI. This CDR3 is CASSEASGGTQYF. The CDR3 DNA follows: TGTGCCAGCAGTGAGGCTAGCGGAGGTACGCAGTATTTT.

The genes are TRBV14 and TRBJ2-6; maybe TRBD1 (5 bases). The CDR3 is 16 amino acids. The V end lost 2 bases, the J end lost 0 bases, and 8 bases lay between the germline ends. Per the germline V gene, CDR1 is SGHDN and CDR2 is FVKESK. CDR3 loop: CASSQYRISGANVLTF. CDR3 sequence (DNA): TGTGCCAGCAGCCAATACAGGATCTCTGGGGCCAACGTCCTGACTTTC.

The CDR3 loop reads CASSSPKDRAHYGYTF. The DNA of the CDR3 is TGTGCCAGCAGCTCCCCGAAGGACAGGGCCCACTATGGCTACACCTTC. The rearrangement uses TRBV5-4 and TRBJ1-2; 8 positions match TRBD1. The CDR3 covers 16 residues. V lost 3 bases, J lost 3 bases, and 10 bases stayed unmatched. From germline, CDR1 is SGHNT and CDR2 YYREEE (reference sequence). The variable domain in full, with the rest retrieved from reference TRBV5-4 and TRBJ1-2, is ETGVTQSPTHLIKTRGQQVTLRCSSQSGHNTVSWYQQALGQGPQFIFQYYREEENGRGNFPPRFSGLQFPNYSSELNVNALELDDSALYLCASSSPKDRAHYGYTFGSGTRLTVV.

This chain connects TRBV4-1 to TRBJ2-7; TRBD1 agrees at 12 bases. Germline V gene lookup returns CDR1 MGHRA and CDR2 YSYEKL. V dropped 4 bases and J dropped 6; count of bases not matched to a gene: 10. The CDR3 loop spans 16 amino acids. This CDR3 is CASSRFPGQGAFEQYF. The CDR3 DNA follows: TGCGCCAGCAGCCGGTTCCCGGGACAGGGGGCTTTCGAGCAGTACTTC.

The V gene is TRBV19, the J gene TRBJ1-5; D is possibly TRBD1 (6 bases). The V gene's germline CDR1 is LNHDA and CDR2 SQIVND (reference sequence). This CDR3 region has 14 residues. The CDR3 DNA reads TGTGGGTCACAGGGAATCGGAAGCAATCAGCCCCAGCATTTT. Its translation is CGSQGIGSNQPQHF. The entire variable domain, with the rest obtained from reference TRBV19 and TRBJ1-5, is as follows: DGGITQSPKYLFRKEGQNVTLSCEQNLNHDAMYWYRQDPGQGLRLIYYSQIVNDFQKGDIAEGYSVSREKKESFPLTVTSAQKNPTAFYLCGSQGIGSNQPQHFGDGTRLSIL.

The CDR3 region has the DNA TGCGCCAGCAGCCAAGGTTCTGGACTAACAGATACGCAGTATTTT. Translated, it gives CASSQGSGLTDTQYF. The V and J genes are TRBV4-1 and TRBJ2-3; D possibly corresponds to TRBD2 (6 bases). This CDR3 contains 15 residues. V lost 1 base to trimming and J lost 3 bases, with 11 bases between them. CDR1 is MGHRA, CDR2 YSYEKL, per germline.

The V and J genes are TRBV30 and TRBJ1-2, with 8 bases matching TRBD1. Unmatched junction bases numbered 5, after V lost 4 bases and J lost 7 bases. Germline assignment: CDR1 GTSNPN and CDR2 SVGIG (reference sequence). The CDR3 is 12 residues long. In DNA, the CDR3 is TGTGCCTGGACAGGGGGCCCTCCTGGCTACACCTTC. It codes for CAWTGGPPGYTF.

V and J are TRBV2 and TRBJ2-1, with 13 positions matching TRBD2. The CDR3 loop spans 15 amino acids. With V trimmed by 6 bases and J by 6 bases, 5 bases remained unmatched. In germline, CDR1 is SNHLY, CDR2 FYNNEI. As DNA, the CDR3 is TGTGCCAGCAGGGAACTAGCGGGGGGGCGCAATGAGCAGTTCTTC. Translation gives CASRELAGGRNEQFF.